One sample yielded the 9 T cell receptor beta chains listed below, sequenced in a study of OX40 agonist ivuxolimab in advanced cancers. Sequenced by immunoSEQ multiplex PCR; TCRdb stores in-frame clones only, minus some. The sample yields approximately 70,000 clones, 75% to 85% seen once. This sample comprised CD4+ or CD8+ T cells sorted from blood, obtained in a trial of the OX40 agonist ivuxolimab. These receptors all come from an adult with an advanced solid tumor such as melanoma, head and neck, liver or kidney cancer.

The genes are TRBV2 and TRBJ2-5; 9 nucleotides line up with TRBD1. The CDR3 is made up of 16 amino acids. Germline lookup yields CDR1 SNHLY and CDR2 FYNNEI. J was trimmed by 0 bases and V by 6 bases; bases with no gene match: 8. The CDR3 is CASRSWGQGHQETQYF. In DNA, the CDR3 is TGTGCCAGCAGATCGTGGGGACAGGGCCACCAAGAGACCCAGTACTTC.

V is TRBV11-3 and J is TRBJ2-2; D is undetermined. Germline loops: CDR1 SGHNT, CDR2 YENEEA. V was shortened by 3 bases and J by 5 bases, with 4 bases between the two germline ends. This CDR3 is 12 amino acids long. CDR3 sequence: CASSFGTGELFF. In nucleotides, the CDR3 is TGTGCCAGCAGCTTCGGTACCGGGGAGCTGTTTTTT.

The CDR3 DNA reads as TGCGCCAGCAGCCAAGGGTGGAGGGGTAGAACTGAAGCTTTCTTT. Translated, it gives CASSQGWRGRTEAFF. This chain uses TRBV4-1 with TRBJ1-1; TRBD1 might be the D (5 bases). V was trimmed by 1 base and J by 5 bases, leaving 14 bases between them. Germline assignment: CDR1 MGHRA and CDR2 YSYEKL. The CDR3 extends over 15 amino acids.

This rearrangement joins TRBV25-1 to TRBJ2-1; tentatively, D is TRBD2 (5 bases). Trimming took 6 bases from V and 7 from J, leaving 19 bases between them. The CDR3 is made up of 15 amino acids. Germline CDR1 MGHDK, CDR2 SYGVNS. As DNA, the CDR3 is TGTGCCAGCAGCGAACCGGGAAGAGTTACTAATGAGCAGTTCTTC. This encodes CASSEPGRVTNEQFF.

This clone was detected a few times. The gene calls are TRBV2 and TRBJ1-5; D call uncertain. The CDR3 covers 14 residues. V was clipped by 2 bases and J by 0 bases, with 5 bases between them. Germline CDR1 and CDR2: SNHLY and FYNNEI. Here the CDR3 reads CASSETYSNQPQHF. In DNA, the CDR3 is TGTGCCAGCAGTGAAACTTATAGCAATCAGCCCCAGCATTTT. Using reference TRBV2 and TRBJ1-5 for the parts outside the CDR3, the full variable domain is EPEVTQTPSHQVTQMGQEVILRCVPISNHLYFYWYRQILGQKVEFLVSFYNNEISEKSEIFDDQFSVERPDGSNFTLKIRSTKLEDSAMYFCASSETYSNQPQHFGDGTRLSIL.

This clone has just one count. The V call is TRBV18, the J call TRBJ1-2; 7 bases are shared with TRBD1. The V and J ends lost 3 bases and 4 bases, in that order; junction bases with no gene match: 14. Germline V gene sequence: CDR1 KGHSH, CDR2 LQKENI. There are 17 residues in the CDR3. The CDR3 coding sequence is TGTGCCAGCTCACCCGGGGGACAGACACTGTTGAGCTATGGCTACACCTTC. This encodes CASSPGGQTLLSYGYTF.

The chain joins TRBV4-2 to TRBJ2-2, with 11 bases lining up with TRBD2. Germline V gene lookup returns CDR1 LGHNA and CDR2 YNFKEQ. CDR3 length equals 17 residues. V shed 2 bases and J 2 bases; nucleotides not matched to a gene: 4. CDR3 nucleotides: TGTGCCAGCAGCCAATATAGCGGGGGGGCTAACACCGGGGAGCTGTTTTTT. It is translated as CASSQYSGGANTGELFF.

The CDR3 nucleotides read TGTGCCAGCAGCTTAGCTGGGGCAGGGAACGACTATGGCTACACCTTC. Amino acid sequence: CASSLAGAGNDYGYTF. The chain joins TRBV7-9 to TRBJ1-2; TRBD1 is a possible D gene (5 bases). Germline V gene data show CDR1 as SEHNR and CDR2 as FQNEAQ (reference sequence). The CDR3 is 16 residues long. Trimming removed 0 bases from V and 3 bases from J, with 14 bases in between.

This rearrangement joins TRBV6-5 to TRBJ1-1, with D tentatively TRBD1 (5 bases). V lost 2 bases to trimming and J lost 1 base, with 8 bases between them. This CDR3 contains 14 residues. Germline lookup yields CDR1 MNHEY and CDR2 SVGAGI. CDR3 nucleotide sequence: TGTGCCAGCAGTTACCAGCAGGGGAACACTGAAGCTTTCTTT. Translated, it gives CASSYQQGNTEAFF.